A single T cell receptor beta chain is shown here with its context. This specimen belongs to a study of chemoradiotherapy in HPV16-positive cancers. Trimming removed 5 bases at V and 4 bases at J, with 18 bases between. Germline loops: CDR1 MNHEY, CDR2 SVGAGI. There are 15 residues in the CDR3. The method was immunoSEQ multiplex PCR; TCRdb's version includes in-frame clones alone and lacks a portion of them. The sample includes 3,300 or so clones, roughly 78% seen only once; the top ten take 13% to 15%. The sequence came from a human donor with HPV-associated anogenital cancer. V is TRBV6-5 and J is TRBJ2-7; the D call may be TRBD1 or TRBD2 (5 bases each). Sample collection was performed from a patient who underwent chemoradiotherapy. The CDR3 DNA follows: TGTGCCAGCAGTCCTAACTTGGGGACGGTGTACGAGCAGTACTTC. Translated, it gives CASSPNLGTVYEQYF.